These 13 T cell receptor beta chains were sequenced from one sample in a study of shared clonotypes between healthy human individuals. Clones were read by immunoSEQ multiplex PCR, and TCRdb kept only the in-frame ones, dropping some. The sample carries approximately 2.3 million clones, over 85% recorded once. Source material: naive CD4+ T cells from PBMCs. Subset meaning: CD45RA+ positively selected. These receptors were taken from a man between 18 and 29 years old in good health. Some clones in this sample may be carry-over from other donors' samples.

As regards this clone: Other DNA sequences in this specimen translate into the identical CDR3. The CDR3 bases are TGTGCCAGCAGCCTGGGACAGCTGAACACTGAAGCTTTCTTT. This encodes CASSLGQLNTEAFF. The chain combines TRBV9 with TRBJ1-1, with 7 bases aligning to TRBD1. V shed 4 bases and J 0 bases; nucleotides not matched to a gene: 3. Germline values: CDR1 SGDLS, CDR2 YYNGEE. CDR3 length equals 14 residues.

The CDR3 reads CASSREGIGAGANVLTF. DNA for the CDR3: TGTGCCAGCAGCAGGGAGGGTATCGGCGCTGGGGCCAACGTCCTGACTTTC. This chain connects TRBV5-4 to TRBJ2-6; 7 nucleotides agree with TRBD2. CDR3 length: 17 residues. Losses at the gene ends were 4 bases for V and 2 bases for J; bases not matched to a gene: 9. Germline CDR1 and CDR2: SGHNT and YYREEE (reference sequence).

The genes are TRBV2 and TRBJ1-4; a weak D match, TRBD1 (5 bases). The germline gives CDR1 SNHLY, CDR2 FYNNEI. V was clipped by 3 bases and J by 8 bases, with 10 bases between them. The CDR3 spans 13 residues. The CDR3 spells CASSDRGGEKLFF. The CDR3, as DNA: TGTGCCAGCAGTGATCGTGGGGGGGAAAAACTGTTTTTT.

The chain has TRBV6-5 and TRBJ1-2, with TRBD1 identical over 7 bases. The CDR3 loop spans 14 amino acids. Germline V gene sequence: CDR1 MNHEY, CDR2 SVGAGI. V lost 6 bases to trimming and J lost 8 bases; unmatched junction nucleotides: 12. DNA of the CDR3: TGTGCCAGCAGCCCGGGACAGCGGATAAGCGGCTACACCTTC. This sequence encodes CASSPGQRISGYTF.

The CDR3 bases are TGTGCCAGCAGAAATAGCGGGAGGTGGAACACCGGGGAGCTGTTTTTT. Translation: CASRNSGRWNTGELFF. This sequence joins TRBV11-1 and TRBJ2-2; 10 positions agree with TRBD2. V gave up 6 bases and J gave up 1 base; unmatched junction bases: 5. CDR1 SGHAT and CDR2 FQDESV come from the germline V gene (reference sequence). This CDR3 is built from 16 residues.

V is TRBV28 and J is TRBJ1-2; D remains unclear. CDR3 length: 13 residues. Germline loops: CDR1 MDHEN, CDR2 SYDVKM. The V end was cut by 3 bases, the J end by 7 bases, with 12 bases between. CDR3 nucleotides: TGTGCCAGCAGTTTTGGGGTGAACGGTGGCTACACCTTC. Translated, it gives CASSFGVNGGYTF.

The chain joins TRBV4-1 to TRBJ2-7, with 12 positions matching TRBD2. CDR1 is MGHRA, CDR2 YSYEKL, per germline. J was trimmed by 2 bases and V by 3 bases; bases with no gene match: 2. The CDR3 spans 15 residues. CDR3 residues: CASSQGLAGPYEQYF. CDR3 in DNA: TGCGCCAGCAGCCAGGGACTAGCGGGCCCCTACGAGCAGTACTTC.

The J gene is TRBJ2-7, the V gene TRBV6-5, with 8 positions matching TRBD2. V gave up 3 bases and J gave up 3 bases; unmatched junction bases: 4. Germline CDR1 MNHEY, CDR2 SVGAGI. The CDR3 loop spans 14 amino acids. The CDR3 DNA sequence: TGTGCCAGCAGTTATTATAGCGGGGACTACGAGCAGTACTTC. It encodes CASSYYSGDYEQYF.

The chain recombines TRBV2 with TRBJ2-2, with a weak D call TRBD2 (5 bases). This CDR3 region has 15 residues. Deletions cut 0 bases from V and 4 bases from J, with 9 bases between. The germline V gene has CDR1 SNHLY and CDR2 FYNNEI. This CDR3 is CASSEARVITGELFF. The CDR3, as DNA: TGTGCCAGCAGTGAAGCGCGGGTCATCACCGGGGAGCTGTTTTTT.

Here the CDR3 DNA reads TGTGCCAGCAGCTCGCCGTGGGGACAGGGGCGGCCAGGGGAGCTGTTTTTT. This translates into CASSSPWGQGRPGELFF. V and J are TRBV9 and TRBJ2-2; 10 bases are shared with TRBD1. This CDR3 spans 17 amino acids. Trimming cost V 4 bases and J 8 bases; bases outside gene matches: 14. Germline-derived CDR1 and CDR2 are SGDLS and YYNGEE.

V usage is TRBV28 and J usage is TRBJ1-2; the D is unclear. This CDR3 comprises 13 residues. Deletions cut 3 bases from V and 7 bases from J, with 12 bases between. From germline, CDR1 is MDHEN and CDR2 SYDVKM. The CDR3 coding sequence is TGTGCCAGCAGTTTTGTGAGCGCGTCTGGCTACACCTTC. Its translation: CASSFVSASGYTF.

The chain carries TRBV25-1 and TRBJ1-5; no firm D call. The CDR3 extends over 13 amino acids. CDR1 and CDR2 (germline): MGHDK, SYGVNS. V was shortened by 2 bases and J by 9 bases, with 11 bases between the two germline ends. As DNA, the CDR3 is TGTGCCAGCAGTGAAAGATGGGGTCCGCCCCAGCATTTT. Protein sequence: CASSERWGPPQHF.

The V gene is TRBV7-6, the J gene TRBJ2-1, with D maybe TRBD2 (5 bases). V lost 5 bases to trimming and J lost 5 bases, with 10 bases between them. CDR1 and CDR2 (germline): SGHVS, FNYEAQ. The CDR3 is 13 amino acids. In DNA form, the CDR3 reads TGTGCCAGCAGCCCACAAGCGGACAATGAGCAGTTCTTC. This gives the protein CASSPQADNEQFF.